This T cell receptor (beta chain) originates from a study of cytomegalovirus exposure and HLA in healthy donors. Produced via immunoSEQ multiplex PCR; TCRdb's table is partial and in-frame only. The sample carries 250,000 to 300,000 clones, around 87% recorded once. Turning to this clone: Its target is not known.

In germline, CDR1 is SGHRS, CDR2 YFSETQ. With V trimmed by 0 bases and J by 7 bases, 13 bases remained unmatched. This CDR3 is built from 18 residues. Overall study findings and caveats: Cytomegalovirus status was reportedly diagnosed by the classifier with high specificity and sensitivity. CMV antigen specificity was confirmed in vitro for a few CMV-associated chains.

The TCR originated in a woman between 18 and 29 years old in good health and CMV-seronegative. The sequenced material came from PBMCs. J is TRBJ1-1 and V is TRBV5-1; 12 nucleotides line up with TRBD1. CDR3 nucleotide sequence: TGCGCCAGCAGCTTGGCCCGGGACAGGGGGCGTACCGCCGGTGAAGCTTTCTTT. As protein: CASSLARDRGRTAGEAFF.